This TCR beta chain was sequenced for a study of blood T cell repertoires in COVID-19. This clone has only one observation. Sequencing was performed with immunoSEQ multiplex PCR; in TCRdb, only in-frame clones are kept and a portion is missing. The sample shows about 85,000 clones, roughly 80% of them seen only once. The V gene's germline CDR1 is LGHDT and CDR2 YNNKEL (reference sequence). V was shortened by 0 bases and J by 11 bases, with 22 bases between the two germline ends. This CDR3 spans 16 amino acids. The genes are TRBV3-1 (or the pseudogene TRBV3-2) and TRBJ1-1; tentatively, D is TRBD1 (6 bases). The sample taken for sequencing was peripheral blood. The receptor's source is a man between 65 and 80 years old with acute or convalescent COVID-19. DNA for the CDR3: TGTGCCAGCAGCCAAGATCGACAAGCGGCCGGGACAAACGCTTTCTTT. This sequence encodes CASSQDRQAAGTNAFF.